The 17 T cell receptor beta chains presented below share a single source sample, sequenced in a study of technical replicates of blood from a handful of donors. The data were produced by immunoSEQ multiplex PCR, yet TCRdb's version contains in-frame clones alone and is incomplete. The repertoire holds 80,000 to 100,000 clones, with around 92% as singletons. Specimen: T cells isolated from PBMCs. The receptors were sampled from a human donor in good health.

The chain links TRBV5-1 to TRBJ2-2; D perhaps matches TRBD1 (5 bases). V gave up 2 bases and J gave up 0 bases, with 17 bases separating them. CDR3 length: 18 residues. Germline V CDR1 and CDR2: SGHRS, YFSETQ. CDR3 sequence: CASSFRATPPANTGELFF. The CDR3 nucleotides are TGCGCCAGCAGCTTCAGGGCGACCCCTCCCGCGAACACCGGGGAGCTGTTTTTT.

The chain combines TRBV6-5 with TRBJ2-7; 12 bases agree with TRBD1. The germline V gene has CDR1 MNHEY and CDR2 SVGAGI. This CDR3 is built from 14 residues. Trimming at V came to 5 bases and at J to 5 bases, leaving 4 bases not matched to a gene. The CDR3 coding sequence is TGTGCCAGCAGTCCTTGGGACAGGGGGCACGAGCAGTACTTC. It codes for CASSPWDRGHEQYF.

V gene TRBV5-1 combines with J gene TRBJ2-3; 12 nucleotides align to TRBD2. V trimming: 4 bases; J trimming: 1 base; junction bases outside the gene matches: 16. Germline CDR1 and CDR2: SGHRS and YFSETQ. CDR3 length equals 20 residues. The CDR3 spells CASSPGKRLAGEFGTDTQYF. The DNA of the CDR3 is TGCGCCAGCAGCCCGGGAAAACGACTAGCGGGAGAATTTGGCACAGATACGCAGTATTTT. The variable domain in full, with the rest retrieved from reference TRBV5-1 and TRBJ2-3, is KAGVTQTPRYLIKTRGQQVTLSCSPISGHRSVSWYQQTPGQGLQFLFEYFSETQRNKGNFPGRFSGRQFSNSRSEMNVSTLELGDSALYLCASSPGKRLAGEFGTDTQYFGPGTRLTVL.

CDR3 bases: TGTGCCAGCAGCCTAAACACTGAAGCTTTCTTT. Its protein product is CASSLNTEAFF. V usage is TRBV11-3 and J usage is TRBJ1-1, with D unclear. CDR3 length: 11 amino acids. Germline values: CDR1 SGHNT, CDR2 YENEEA. V was clipped by 5 bases and J by 2 bases, with 3 bases between them.

CDR3 sequence: CASSLHGQGAEAFF. DNA of the CDR3: TGTGCCAGCAGCTTACATGGACAGGGGGCCGAAGCTTTCTTT. The rearrangement links TRBV7-6 to TRBJ1-1, with 11 bases fitting TRBD1. The J segment lost 8 bases and the V segment lost 2 bases, leaving 4 bases of the junction unmatched. The CDR3 runs to 14 residues. From germline, CDR1 is SGHVS and CDR2 FNYEAQ.

The genes are TRBV5-4 and TRBJ2-7, with TRBD2 identical over 7 bases. The V segment lost 2 bases and the J segment 3 bases; nucleotides outside the gene matches: 2. The germline V gene encodes CDR1 SGHNT and CDR2 YYREEE (reference sequence). The CDR3 is 13 amino acids. The CDR3 DNA reads as TGTGCCAGCAGCTTTGGGGAGGGCTACGAGCAGTACTTC. This translates into CASSFGEGYEQYF.

This clone was seen just once. V and J are TRBV6-1 and TRBJ2-1; D gene unclear. CDR1 and CDR2 (germline): MNHNS, SASEGT. The V and J ends lost 5 bases and 0 bases respectively, with 11 bases between them. The CDR3 consists of 15 residues. The CDR3 spells CASSPHDSSYNEQFF. CDR3 DNA sequence: TGTGCCAGCAGTCCCCACGATAGCTCCTACAATGAGCAGTTCTTC.

This clone was counted once. The chain employs TRBV27 and TRBJ2-4; 9 nucleotides agree with TRBD1. Germline V CDR1 and CDR2: MNHEY, SMNVEV (reference sequence). This CDR3 region has 17 residues. The junction had 6 bases not matched to a gene; V was cut back by 3 bases and J by 0 bases. CDR3 sequence (DNA): TGTGCCAGCAGTTTGGGGACAGGGACTATAGCCAAAAACATTCAGTACTTC. Translating it yields CASSLGTGTIAKNIQYF.

The V call is TRBV7-9, the J call TRBJ2-1, with TRBD1 as a possible D gene (6 bases). Germline loops: CDR1 SEHNR, CDR2 FQNEAQ (reference sequence). V lost 5 bases and J 8 bases, leaving 13 bases between the germline ends. The CDR3 is 13 amino acids. CDR3 DNA sequence: TGTGCCAGCAGCCCGCCACAGGGCCATGAGCAGTTCTTC. It encodes CASSPPQGHEQFF.

V and J are TRBV14 and TRBJ2-7, with D tentatively TRBD1 (5 bases). Germline-derived CDR1 and CDR2 are SGHDN and FVKESK. The CDR3 covers 13 residues. V gave up 7 bases and J gave up 4 bases, with 14 bases separating them. CDR3 residues: CASTQGISYEQYF. The CDR3 region has the DNA TGTGCCAGCACGCAGGGCATTTCGTACGAGCAGTACTTC.

This clone appeared once. This chain joins TRBV10-3 and TRBJ2-2; TRBD2 matches 13 bases. The CDR3 consists of 17 residues. The germline V gene encodes CDR1 ENHRY and CDR2 SYGVKD. Losses at the gene ends were 5 bases for V and 1 base for J; bases not matched to a gene: 4. The CDR3 coding sequence is TGTGCCATCAGTTCCTGGACTAGCGGGGGGAACACCGGGGAGCTGTTTTTT. Protein: CAISSWTSGGNTGELFF.

The CDR3 is CASSERDRRGGELFF. CDR3 in DNA: TGTGCCAGCAGCGAAAGGGACAGGCGAGGCGGGGAGCTGTTTTTT. V gene TRBV7-3 combines with J gene TRBJ2-2; 8 nucleotides line up with TRBD1. This CDR3 region has 15 residues. V was clipped by 5 bases and J by 7 bases; unmatched bases: 9. CDR1 and CDR2 from the germline V gene are SGHTA and FQGTGA. Looking up the rest from reference TRBV7-3 and TRBJ2-2 gives the full variable domain: GAGVSQTPSNKVTEKGKYVELRCDPISGHTALYWYRQSLGQGPEFLIYFQGTGAADDSGLPNDRFFAVRPEGSVSTLKIQRTERGDSAVYLCASSERDRRGGELFFGEGSRLTVL.

The chain combines TRBV18 with TRBJ2-2; D might be TRBD2 (7 bases). The V end lost 0 bases, the J end lost 3 bases, and 14 bases lay between the germline ends. The CDR3 spans 17 residues. CDR1 and CDR2 (germline): KGHSH, LQKENI. The CDR3 DNA follows: TGTGCCAGCTCACCACCAGCCGGGGGGCCGCACACCGGGGAGCTGTTTTTT. It encodes CASSPPAGGPHTGELFF.

The chain is built from TRBV7-2 and TRBJ1-5, with D tentatively TRBD1 (5 bases). This CDR3 has 21 residues. The V end was cut by 0 bases, the J end by 1 base, with 25 bases between. Germline values: CDR1 SGHTA, CDR2 FQGNSA. Written as DNA, the CDR3 is TGTGCCAGCAGCTTAGCGCCCCTCTGGAGGGACGGAGGGTTGAGCAATCAGCCCCAGCATTTT. Residues: CASSLAPLWRDGGLSNQPQHF.

V usage is TRBV6-1 and J usage is TRBJ2-7, with 12 nucleotides matching TRBD2. This CDR3 is 15 amino acids long. Germline values: CDR1 MNHNS, CDR2 SASEGT. Trimming removed 3 bases from V and 4 bases from J; junction bases left unmatched: 4. The DNA for the CDR3 is TGTGCCAGCAGTGAGTCGACTAGCGGGAGTTACGAGCAGTACTTC. The encoded protein is CASSESTSGSYEQYF.

A remark on this clone: The junction differs from germline at one of its ends, possibly a read error. The chain is built from TRBV7-8 and TRBJ1-2, with D possibly TRBD1 on 5 matching bases. Germline-derived CDR1 and CDR2 are SGHVS and FQNEAQ. The CDR3 is made up of 13 amino acids. CDR3 coding DNA: TGTGCAAGCAGCTTAAATCAGGGTCGGGGCTACACCTTC. This encodes CASSLNQGRGYTF. Combining the CDR3 with reference TRBV7-8 and TRBJ1-2 gives the whole variable domain GAGVSQSPRYKVAKRGQDVALRCDPISGHVSLFWYQQALGQGPEFLTYFQNEAQLDKSGLPSDRFFAERPEGSVSTLKIQRTQQEDSAVYLCASSLNQGRGYTFGSGTRLTVV.

V usage is TRBV5-1 and J usage is TRBJ2-1; tentatively, D is TRBD2 (5 bases). The V gene lost 3 bases and the J gene lost 5 bases, with 15 bases spanning the gap. Germline values: CDR1 SGHRS, CDR2 YFSETQ. The CDR3 contains 15 residues. CDR3 nucleotide sequence: TGCGCCAGCAGCTCCGAAGTGGGAGTTCACAATGAGCAGTTCTTC. This encodes CASSSEVGVHNEQFF.